These 2 T cell receptor beta chains originate from one sample sequenced in a study of blood T cell repertoires in COVID-19. Data came from immunoSEQ multiplex PCR; TCRdb stores just in-frame clones and leaves some out. The sample yields some 120,000 clones, more than 75% seen once. Sequenced material: peripheral blood. These TCRs come from a woman in her fifties or sixties with acute or convalescent COVID-19.

This chain links TRBV2 with TRBJ1-3, with D unclear. The CDR3 covers 16 residues. With 4 bases removed from V and 2 bases from J, the gap between germline ends came to 15 bases. Per the germline V gene, CDR1 is SNHLY and CDR2 is FYNNEI. CDR3 nucleotides: TGTGCCAGCAGTGCCGGCTTTGGGAGGACTGGAAACACCATATATTTT. Protein sequence: CASSAGFGRTGNTIYF.

CDR3 amino acids: CASKNRVASTDTQYF. The CDR3 DNA sequence: TGTGCCAGCAAAAACCGGGTAGCTAGCACAGATACGCAGTATTTT. The rearrangement joins TRBV19 to TRBJ2-3; no firm D call. V was clipped by 9 bases and J by 0 bases, with 16 bases between them. Germline lookup yields CDR1 LNHDA and CDR2 SQIVND (reference sequence). The CDR3 runs 15 residues.